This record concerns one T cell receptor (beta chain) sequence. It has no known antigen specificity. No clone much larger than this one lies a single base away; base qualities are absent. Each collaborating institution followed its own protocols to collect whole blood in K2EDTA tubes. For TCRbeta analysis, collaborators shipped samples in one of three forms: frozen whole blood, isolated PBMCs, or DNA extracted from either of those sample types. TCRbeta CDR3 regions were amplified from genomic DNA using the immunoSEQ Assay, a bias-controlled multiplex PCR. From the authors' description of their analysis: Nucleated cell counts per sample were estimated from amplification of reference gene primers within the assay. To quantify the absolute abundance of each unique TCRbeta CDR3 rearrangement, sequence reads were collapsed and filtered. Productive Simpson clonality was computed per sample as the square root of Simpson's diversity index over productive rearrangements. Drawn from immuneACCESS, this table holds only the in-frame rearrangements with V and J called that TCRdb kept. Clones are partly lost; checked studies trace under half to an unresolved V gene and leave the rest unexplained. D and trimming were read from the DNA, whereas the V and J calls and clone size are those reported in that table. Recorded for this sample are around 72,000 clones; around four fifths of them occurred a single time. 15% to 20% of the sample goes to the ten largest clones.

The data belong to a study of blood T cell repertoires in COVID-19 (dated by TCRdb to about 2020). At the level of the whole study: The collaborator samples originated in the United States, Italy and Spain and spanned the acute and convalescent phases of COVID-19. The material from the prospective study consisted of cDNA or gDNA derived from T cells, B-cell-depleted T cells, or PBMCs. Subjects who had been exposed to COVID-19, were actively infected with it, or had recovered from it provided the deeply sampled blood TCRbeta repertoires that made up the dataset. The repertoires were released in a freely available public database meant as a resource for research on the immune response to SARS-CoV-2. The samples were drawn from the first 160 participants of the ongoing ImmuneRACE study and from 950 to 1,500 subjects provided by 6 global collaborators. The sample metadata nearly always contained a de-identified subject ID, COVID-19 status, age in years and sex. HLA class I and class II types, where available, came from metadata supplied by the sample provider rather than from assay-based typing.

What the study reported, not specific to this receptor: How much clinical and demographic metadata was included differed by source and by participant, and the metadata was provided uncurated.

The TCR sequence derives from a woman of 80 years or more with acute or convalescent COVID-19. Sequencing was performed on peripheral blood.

The CDR3 region reads CASSPPRGGTEAFF. The DNA is as follows: TGTGCCAGCTCACCACCCAGGGGTGGAACTGAAGCTTTCTTT. The chain is encoded by TRBV18 joined to TRBJ1-1; TRBD1 is perhaps the D gene, given 6 matching bases. A distance of 10 bases separates the germline ends of V and J, which lose 0 bases and 5 bases respectively. The CDR3 runs 14 amino acids, cysteine and phenylalanine included. The read is trimmed to its CDR3 DNA, 42 bases read in frame from base 1. For CDR1 and CDR2, the germline V gene lists KGHSH and LQKENI.